This T cell receptor beta chain was profiled in a study of T cell changes during pregnancy in multiple sclerosis. Germline CDR1 SGDLS, CDR2 YYNGEE. Losses at the gene ends were 4 bases for V and 1 base for J; bases not matched to a gene: 5. This CDR3 contains 15 residues. Here immunoSEQ multiplex PCR was the method, and the copy in TCRdb shows in-frame clones only, minus some. Counted here are 39,000 or so clones, 90% occurring once; the ten biggest clones make up approximately 11%. This receptor was identified in a female donor with multiple sclerosis, enrolled in a pregnancy study. V gene TRBV9 combines with J gene TRBJ2-5, with 9 nucleotides matching TRBD2. The sample consisted of CD8+ T cells from peripheral blood mononuclear cells, taken in the first trimester of pregnancy. CDR3 residues: CASSKSGGLQETQYF. For the CDR3, the DNA is TGTGCCAGCAGCAAAAGCGGGGGGCTCCAAGAGACCCAGTACTTC.